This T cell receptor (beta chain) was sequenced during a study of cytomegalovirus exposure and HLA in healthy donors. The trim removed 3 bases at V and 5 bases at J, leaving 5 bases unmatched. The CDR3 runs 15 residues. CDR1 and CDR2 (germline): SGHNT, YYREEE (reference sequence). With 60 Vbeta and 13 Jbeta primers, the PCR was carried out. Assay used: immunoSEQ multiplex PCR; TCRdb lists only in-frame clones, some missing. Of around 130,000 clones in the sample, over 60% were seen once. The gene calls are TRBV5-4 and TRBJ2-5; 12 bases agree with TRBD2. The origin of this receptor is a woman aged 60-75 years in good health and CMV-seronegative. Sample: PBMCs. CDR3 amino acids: CASSSSGGAWETQYF. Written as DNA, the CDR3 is TGTGCCAGCAGCTCTAGCGGGGGGGCGTGGGAGACCCAGTACTTC.